This is a list of T cell receptor beta chains from one sample in a study of glioma-infiltrating T cells after dendritic cell vaccination. Profiled with immunoSEQ multiplex PCR; TCRdb holds only in-frame clones, not every one. The table has approximately 90,000 clones, more than 70% seen once. The sample was blood, taken before dendritic cell vaccination. These receptors all come from a human donor with glioblastoma. The CDR3 runs from the conserved cysteine through the conserved F or W. Each record gives: clone size, D gene, V gene, J gene, CDR3 protein, CDR3 DNA. D genes are given only for firm matches. Some rows mark clone size as missing; the rest say once, few, many or name a class of expanded clone.

>once|.|TRBV21-1|TRBJ2-3
CASSPRGSGHTDTQYF
TGTGCCAGCAGTCCTCGGGGTAGCGGACACACAGATACGCAGTATTTT
>.|TRBD1|TRBV19|TRBJ1-6
CASSTRDRGYNSPLHF
TGTGCCAGTAGTACCCGGGACAGGGGTTATAATTCACCCCTCCACTTT
>.|.|TRBV7-8|TRBJ1-1
CASSLLLGITEAFF
TGTGCCAGCAGCTTATTACTAGGGATCACTGAAGCTTTCTTT
>.|TRBD2|TRBV9|TRBJ2-1
CASSPRDYPAEQFF
TGTGCCAGCAGCCCCCGGGACTACCCTGCGGAGCAGTTCTTC
>.|.|TRBV5-6|TRBJ1-1
CASSLQRGTGTEAFF
TGTGCCAGCAGCTTGCAAAGGGGGACCGGCACTGAAGCTTTCTTT
>.|TRBD2|TRBV6-5|TRBJ2-7
CASSLLAGGEQYF
TGTGCCAGCAGCCTTCTAGCGGGGGGCGAGCAGTACTTC
>.|TRBD1|TRBV5-1|TRBJ1-1
CASSLGSGTGGGTEAFF
TGCGCCAGCAGCTTAGGATCCGGGACAGGTGGAGGGACTGAAGCTTTCTTT
>.|.|TRBV18|TRBJ1-5
CASSPLNDKPQHF
TGTGCCAGCTCACCCCTGAACGACAAGCCCCAGCATTTT
>.|.|TRBV12-5|TRBJ2-3
CASALSGTSTDTQYF
TGTGCTAGTGCCCTTAGCGGAACTAGCACAGATACGCAGTATTTT
>.|TRBD2|TRBV4-3|TRBJ2-2
CASRKVPGTSSGELFF
TGCGCCAGCAGAAAGGTGCCCGGGACTAGTTCCGGGGAGCTGTTTTTT
>.|.|TRBV6-5|TRBJ2-7
CASSYGQHSYEQYF
TGTGCCAGCAGTTACGGGCAGCACTCCTACGAGCAGTACTTC
>once|TRBD1|TRBV18|TRBJ2-2
CASRGQGTNTGELFF
TGTGCCAGCCGAGGACAGGGCACGAACACCGGGGAGCTGTTTTTT
>.|TRBD1|TRBV29-1|TRBJ1-2
CSVRGQGNYGYTF
TGCAGCGTGAGGGGACAGGGAAACTATGGCTACACCTTC
>once|.|TRBV5-1|TRBJ1-1
CASSFGGNTEAFF
TGCGCCAGCAGCTTTGGAGGGAACACTGAAGCTTTCTTT
>.|TRBD1|TRBV5-1|TRBJ2-3
CASSLVTGGSTDTQYF
TGCGCCAGCAGCTTGGTGACAGGGGGGTCGACAGATACGCAGTATTTT
>.|TRBD1|TRBV2|TRBJ2-7
CASSERDRDYEQYF
TGTGCCAGCAGTGAAAGGGACAGGGACTACGAGCAGTACTTC
>few|TRBD2|TRBV6-1|TRBJ2-3
CASSPREAGTDTQYF
TGTGCCAGCAGCCCCCGGGAGGCGGGCACAGATACGCAGTATTTT
>.|TRBD2|TRBV5-1|TRBJ2-5
CASSVRLAGGQETQYF
TGCGCCAGCAGCGTTCGACTAGCGGGGGGACAAGAGACCCAGTACTTC
>.|.|TRBV5-1|TRBJ2-1
CASSFGTPYNEQFF
TGCGCCAGCAGCTTCGGGACACCTTACAATGAGCAGTTCTTC
>.|TRBD1|TRBV19|TRBJ1-2
CASSIEGQVLGYTF
TGTGCCAGTAGTATAGAGGGACAGGTTCTTGGCTACACCTTC
>few|.|TRBV10-3|TRBJ2-7
CAILRTDSYEQYF
TGTGCCATCCTAAGGACAGACTCCTACGAGCAGTACTTC
>few|TRBD2|TRBV10-1|TRBJ2-7
CASSESAGFYEQYF
TGCGCCAGCAGTGAATCAGCGGGGTTCTACGAGCAGTACTTC
>once|TRBD1|TRBV28|TRBJ1-1
CASTPIGQGDTEAFF
TGTGCCAGCACCCCGATCGGACAGGGGGACACTGAAGCTTTCTTT
>once|TRBD1|TRBV5-1|TRBJ2-7
CASSWDSSSSYEQYF
TGCGCCAGCAGCTGGGACAGCTCAAGCTCCTACGAGCAGTACTTC
>.|.|TRBV29-1|TRBJ1-5
CSALVESNQPQHF
TGCAGCGCCCTAGTTGAATCCAATCAGCCCCAGCATTTT
>.|TRBD1|TRBV19|TRBJ2-7
CASSTGRGTYEQYF
TGTGCCAGTAGTACCGGCAGGGGGACCTACGAGCAGTACTTC
>.|TRBD1|TRBV2|TRBJ2-7
CASSGGQVYEQYF
TGTGCCAGCAGTGGGGGACAGGTCTACGAGCAGTACTTC
>.|TRBD2|TRBV6-5|TRBJ2-7
CASSWGTSSYEQYF
TGTGCCAGCAGCTGGGGGACTAGCAGCTACGAGCAGTACTTC
>.|.|TRBV5-1|TRBJ1-4
CASSHASHPTNEKLFF
TGCGCCAGCAGCCACGCTAGTCACCCAACTAATGAAAAACTGTTTTTT
>.|.|TRBV4-1|TRBJ2-4
CASSQAHSLAKNIQYF
TGCGCCAGCAGCCAAGCTCATAGTCTAGCCAAAAACATTCAGTACTTC
>.|.|TRBV5-6|TRBJ1-1
CASSLVSNTEAFF
TGTGCCAGCAGCTTGGTGAGCAACACTGAAGCTTTCTTT
>.|TRBD2|TRBV7-3|TRBJ2-1
CASSLTRESGRLNEQFF
TGTGCCAGCAGCTTAACGAGGGAGAGCGGGAGGCTGAATGAGCAGTTCTTC
>.|.|TRBV29-1|TRBJ1-1
CSVWRTVRPENTEAFF
TGCAGCGTTTGGCGGACAGTCCGACCAGAGAACACTGAAGCTTTCTTT
>.|TRBD1|TRBV6-6|TRBJ2-2
CATGPTGGTGELFF
TGTGCCACTGGACCTACAGGGGGCACCGGGGAGCTGTTTTTT
>few|TRBD1|TRBV2|TRBJ1-2
CASSLDRGGYTF
TGTGCCAGCAGTTTGGACAGGGGTGGCTACACCTTC
>.|TRBD2|TRBV15|TRBJ2-1
CATSSDSGGGNNEQFF
TGTGCCACCAGCAGCGATAGCGGGGGGGGAAACAATGAGCAGTTCTTC
>.|.|TRBV5-1|TRBJ1-1
CASSSGSSSSVTEAFF
TGCGCCAGCAGCTCCGGGTCCTCTTCTTCGGTCACTGAAGCTTTCTTT
>.|TRBD2|TRBV6-5|TRBJ2-1
CASSSTSGFNEQFF
TGTGCCAGCAGTAGCACTAGCGGATTCAATGAGCAGTTCTTC
>.|.|TRBV7-2|TRBJ1-5
CASSLVGGAHQPQHF
TGTGCCAGCAGCTTAGTTGGGGGGGCCCACCAGCCCCAGCATTTT
>.|TRBD2|TRBV5-4|TRBJ2-5
CASSPGLAGGPKETQYF
TGTGCCAGCAGCCCTGGACTAGCGGGGGGGCCGAAGGAGACCCAGTACTTC
>few|TRBD2|TRBV5-1|TRBJ2-5
CASSLTSGGPRETQYF
TGCGCCAGCAGCTTGACTAGCGGGGGGCCCCGGGAGACCCAGTACTTC
>.|TRBD2|TRBV7-9|TRBJ2-3
CASRGGLNGDTQYF
TGTGCCAGCCGGGGGGGGCTTAATGGAGATACGCAGTATTTT
>.|.|TRBV29-1|TRBJ1-1
CSVESPIYTEAFF
TGCAGCGTTGAGAGCCCCATTTACACTGAAGCTTTCTTT
>.|TRBD2|TRBV5-1|TRBJ2-1
CASSLPAELGLAGGPTGEQFF
TGCGCCAGCAGCTTGCCCGCCGAATTGGGACTAGCGGGGGGCCCCACGGGGGAGCAGTTCTTC
>.|.|TRBV7-9|TRBJ1-2
CASSPQGNYGYTF
TGTGCCAGCAGCCCACAGGGAAACTATGGCTACACCTTC
>.|TRBD1|TRBV7-9|TRBJ1-4
CASSFTGGDEKLFF
TGTGCCAGCAGCTTTACAGGGGGGGATGAAAAACTGTTTTTT
>.|.|TRBV4-3|TRBJ1-2
CASSQDRSASNYGYTF
TGCGCCAGCAGCCAAGATAGATCGGCTAGTAACTATGGCTACACCTTC
>.|.|TRBV5-1|TRBJ2-5
CASSLALARGAETQYF
TGCGCCAGCAGCTTAGCACTAGCTCGGGGGGCGGAGACCCAGTACTTC
>.|.|TRBV5-1|TRBJ2-7
CASSLDEGRPTYEQYF
TGCGCCAGCAGCTTGGACGAGGGCAGGCCTACCTACGAGCAGTACTTC
>.|TRBD1|TRBV7-6|TRBJ2-7
CASSLDRGVSYEQYF
TGTGCCAGCAGTTTAGACAGGGGGGTCTCCTACGAGCAGTACTTC
>.|TRBD1|TRBV12-5|TRBJ1-6
CASGLGQGHSPLHF
TGTGCTAGTGGTTTGGGACAGGGGCATTCACCCCTCCACTTT
>.|.|TRBV19|TRBJ1-6
CASSPGTSYNSPLHF
TGTGCCAGTAGCCCGGGTACGTCCTATAATTCACCCCTCCACTTT